Following are 14 T cell receptor beta chains from one sample sequenced in a study of blood T cell repertoires in COVID-19. Data came from immunoSEQ multiplex PCR; TCRdb stores just in-frame clones and leaves some out. The data contain approximately 160,000 clones, less than 90% of them singletons. Input material: peripheral blood. These receptors originate from a man aged 18 to 29 with active or convalescent COVID-19.

V gene TRBV11-2 combines with J gene TRBJ1-3; D not certain. The CDR3 loop spans 13 amino acids. Between the trimmed V and J ends, which lost 4 bases and 7 bases, there was a span of 11 bases. Germline V gene sequence: CDR1 SGHAT, CDR2 FQNNGV. The DNA of the CDR3 is TGTGCCAGCAGCTCCCCATCCGCGAACACCATATATTTT. Protein: CASSSPSANTIYF.

This sequence joins TRBV7-9 and TRBJ2-7; perhaps TRBD1 as D (7 bases). The CDR3 has 14 amino acids. V was trimmed by 3 bases and J by 5 bases, leaving 14 bases between them. Germline V gives CDR1 SEHNR, CDR2 FQNEAQ (reference sequence). The DNA of the CDR3 is TGTGCCAGCAGCTTTGGCAGGGGGGAGGACGAGCAGTACTTC. This translates into CASSFGRGEDEQYF.

The chain couples TRBV5-1 to TRBJ2-1; 9 bases fit TRBD1. The germline gives CDR1 SGHRS, CDR2 YFSETQ. The CDR3 runs to 15 residues. Unmatched junction bases numbered 5, after V lost 1 base and J lost 6 bases. The CDR3 spells CASSLMGTGTNEQFF. The CDR3 DNA reads TGCGCCAGCAGCTTGATGGGGACAGGGACCAATGAGCAGTTCTTC.

The V call is TRBV5-4, the J call TRBJ2-3; TRBD2 is a possible D gene (5 bases). Germline V gives CDR1 SGHNT, CDR2 YYREEE (reference sequence). The CDR3 is 16 residues long. Trimming stripped 3 bases from V and 0 bases from J, with 14 bases between. Here the CDR3 DNA reads TGTGCCAGCAGCTCTGAGGGCGGGTCTAGCACAGATACGCAGTATTTT. As protein: CASSSEGGSSTDTQYF.

The V call is TRBV29-1, the J call TRBJ2-1, with D maybe TRBD1 (7 bases). V shed 2 bases and J shed 8 bases, with 22 bases lying between them. Germline CDR1 reads SQVTM; CDR2 reads ANQGSEA. This CDR3 is built from 16 residues. The CDR3 DNA reads as TGCAGCGTTGAACAGGGGGGATATAGCAGGGTCTATGAGCAGTTCTTC. It translates to CSVEQGGYSRVYEQFF.

In this sample, this clone turned up once. The chain is built from TRBV6-5 and TRBJ1-3; 7 bases are a match to TRBD1. Per the germline V gene, CDR1 is MNHEY and CDR2 is SVGAGI. Trimming took 2 bases from V and 7 from J; bases not matched to a gene: 8. This CDR3 region has 15 residues. CDR3 in DNA: TGTGCCAGCAGTTACCGTCGACAGGGTGGGAACACCATATATTTT. Translated: CASSYRRQGGNTIYF.

The chain recombines TRBV19 with TRBJ2-1; tentatively, D is TRBD2 (6 bases). The V gene's germline CDR1 is LNHDA and CDR2 SQIVND (reference sequence). V lost 2 bases, J lost 5 bases, and 10 bases lay in between. The CDR3 has 14 residues. CDR3 DNA: TGTGCCAGTAGTATACAGCGGGCTCACAATGAGCAGTTCTTC. Residues: CASSIQRAHNEQFF. The full variable domain, in which reference TRBV19 and TRBJ2-1 provide the parts outside the CDR3, is DGGITQSPKYLFRKEGQNVTLSCEQNLNHDAMYWYRQDPGQGLRLIYYSQIVNDFQKGDIAEGYSVSREKKESFPLTVTSAQKNPTAFYLCASSIQRAHNEQFFGPGTRLTVL.

The genes are TRBV12-5 and TRBJ2-7; 8 nucleotides match TRBD2. In germline, CDR1 is LGHNT, CDR2 FRNRAP. This CDR3 contains 12 residues. V shed 11 bases and J 2 bases; nucleotides not matched to a gene: 5. CDR3 sequence reads: CASRGATYEQYF. In DNA, the CDR3 is TGTGCTTCGCGGGGGGCCACCTACGAGCAGTACTTC.

The chain carries TRBV3-1 (or the pseudogene TRBV3-2) and TRBJ2-2; D is perhaps TRBD2 (5 bases). The CDR3 has 14 amino acids. The V end lost 3 bases, the J end lost 6 bases, and 11 bases lay between the germline ends. CDR1 is LGHDT, CDR2 YNNKEL, per germline (reference sequence). CDR3 DNA: TGTGCCAGCAGCCACCTTACAGCGGCCGGGGAGCTGTTTTTT. Translated: CASSHLTAAGELFF.

The CDR3 loop reads CASSLMGQSANQPQHF. As DNA, the CDR3 is TGTGCCAGCAGCTTAATGGGACAGTCAGCCAATCAGCCCCAGCATTTT. The chain has TRBV7-8 and TRBJ1-5; 7 bases line up with TRBD1. This CDR3 comprises 16 residues. Looked up from germline, CDR1 is SGHVS and CDR2 is FQNEAQ. V lost 2 bases and J lost 3; bases outside the gene matches: 7.

V gene TRBV15 combines with J gene TRBJ1-1; the D gene is possibly TRBD1 (5 bases). The V end lost 0 bases, the J end lost 2 bases, and 10 bases lay between the germline ends. In germline, CDR1 is LNHNV, CDR2 YYDKDF (reference sequence). There are 15 residues in the CDR3. The CDR3 DNA reads TGTGCCACCAGCAGAGACCAGGGTCTCAACACTGAAGCTTTCTTT. This encodes CATSRDQGLNTEAFF.

This chain connects TRBV19 to TRBJ1-2, with D uncertain. The germline V gene has CDR1 LNHDA and CDR2 SQIVND (reference sequence). The CDR3 totals 15 residues. With 1 base removed from V and 1 base from J, the gap between germline ends came to 10 bases. Here the CDR3 reads CASSIAGRFNYGYTF. The CDR3 DNA reads as TGTGCCAGTAGTATAGCAGGCAGGTTTAACTATGGCTACACCTTC. The full variable domain, rest sourced from reference TRBV19 and TRBJ1-2, is DGGITQSPKYLFRKEGQNVTLSCEQNLNHDAMYWYRQDPGQGLRLIYYSQIVNDFQKGDIAEGYSVSREKKESFPLTVTSAQKNPTAFYLCASSIAGRFNYGYTFGSGTRLTVV.

The gene calls are TRBV29-1 and TRBJ1-4; TRBD1 might be the D (5 bases). V was shortened by 0 bases and J by 10 bases, with 12 bases between the two germline ends. CDR1 and CDR2 from the germline V gene are SQVTM and ANQGSEA. The CDR3 covers 13 residues. DNA of the CDR3: TGCAGCGTTGAAGAAGTAGGGGTTGGAAAACTGTTTTTT. Amino acid sequence: CSVEEVGVGKLFF.

This sequence joins TRBV18 and TRBJ2-5, with a tentative D call TRBD1 (6 bases). The germline V gene has CDR1 KGHSH and CDR2 LQKENI. Trimming stripped 6 bases from V and 5 bases from J, with 19 bases between. This CDR3 is built from 15 residues. CDR3 bases: TGTGCCAGCTCGCCCGCCCTCAGGGGCGGGGAGACCCAGTACTTC. Protein sequence: CASSPALRGGETQYF. Full variable domain (remainder filled in from reference TRBV18 and TRBJ2-5): NAGVMQNPRHLVRRRGQEARLRCSPMKGHSHVYWYRQLPEEGLKFMVYLQKENIIDESGMPKERFSAEFPKEGPSILRIQQVVRGDSAAYFCASSPALRGGETQYFGPGTRLLVL.